This TCR beta chain is from a study of blood T cell repertoires in COVID-19. Study summary: T cells, B-cell-depleted T cells, or PBMCs provided the cDNA or gDNA that served as material.

Germline loops: CDR1 GTSNPN, CDR2 SVGIG (reference sequence). J lost 0 bases, V lost 6 bases, and 9 bases had no gene match. The CDR3 totals 16 residues. TCRdb keeps only in-frame clones here, not all; method: immunoSEQ multiplex PCR. The repertoire includes about 140,000 clones, about 86% of them detected once, and almost 8.5% sits in the top ten. This chain connects TRBV30 to TRBJ2-2; 8 nucleotides agree with TRBD1. This clonotype was sampled from a woman aged 60 to 75 with acute or convalescent COVID-19. Sequencing was carried out using peripheral blood. Here the CDR3 DNA reads TGTGCCTGCCGAACCCCGGGACAGGCGAACACCGGGGAGCTGTTTTTT. Its translation: CACRTPGQANTGELFF. The whole variable domain, remainder taken from reference TRBV30 and TRBJ2-2, is SQTIHQWPATLVQPVGSPLSLECTVEGTSNPNLYWYRQAAGRGLQLLFYSVGIGQISSEVPQNLSASRPQDRQFILSSKKLLLSDSGFYLCACRTPGQANTGELFFGEGSRLTVL.